The 6 T cell receptor beta chains below were found in one sample sequenced in a study of PD-1 blockade in classical Hodgkin lymphoma. Relapses following autologous stem cell transplantation were seen in all patients, with brentuximab vedotin exposure varying. Clones were read by immunoSEQ multiplex PCR, and TCRdb kept only the in-frame ones, dropping some. The data contain 95,000 to 100,000 clones, 75% to 90% of them singletons. The starting material was peripheral blood mononuclear cells (PBMCs), obtained before the second cycle of nivolumab. The receptors shown here come from a human donor with classical Hodgkin lymphoma.

The rearrangement links TRBV4-1 to TRBJ1-2; TRBD1 might be the D (5 bases). The CDR3 extends over 16 amino acids. Germline CDR1 MGHRA, CDR2 YSYEKL. V was pared by 0 bases and J by 2 bases, with 13 bases between. The CDR3 DNA reads as TGCGCCAGCAGCCAAGATCCGGCAGGGCCGAACTATGGCTACACCTTC. The encoded protein is CASSQDPAGPNYGYTF.

The chain links TRBV6-6 to TRBJ1-2; TRBD1 might be the D (5 bases). Trimming cost V 3 bases and J 2 bases, with 7 bases left between them. Germline V gene lookup returns CDR1 MNHNY and CDR2 SVGAGI (reference sequence). There are 13 residues in the CDR3. The CDR3 sequence is CASSYRDNYGYTF. The CDR3 DNA follows: TGTGCCAGCAGTTATCGGGACAACTATGGCTACACCTTC.

The genes are TRBV7-9 and TRBJ2-7; unclear D gene. The CDR3 spans 13 residues. Germline lookup yields CDR1 SEHNR and CDR2 FQNEAQ (reference sequence). Trimming left V 6 bases short and J 4 bases short, with 13 bases between. In DNA form, the CDR3 reads TGTGCCAGCAGTTTATTCGGACCATACGAGCAGTACTTC. Translation: CASSLFGPYEQYF.

J is TRBJ1-2 and V is TRBV27; D is ambiguous. Germline values: CDR1 MNHEY, CDR2 SMNVEV (reference sequence). With 5 bases removed from V and 0 bases from J, the gap between germline ends came to 7 bases. The CDR3 is 13 residues long. In DNA, the CDR3 is TGTGCCAGCAGTCCAACAGCTAACTATGGCTACACCTTC. Protein: CASSPTANYGYTF.

The rearrangement uses TRBV2 and TRBJ2-5, with 11 nucleotides matching TRBD2. The CDR3 is made up of 15 amino acids. V trimming: 2 bases; J trimming: 5 bases; junction bases outside the gene matches: 4. Per germline, CDR1 SNHLY and CDR2 FYNNEI. This CDR3 is CASSERSSGGETQYF. The CDR3 nucleotides are TGTGCCAGCAGTGAACGCTCTAGCGGGGGGGAGACCCAGTACTTC.

This clone was seen just once. The chain is built from TRBV4-1 and TRBJ2-7, with 7 nucleotides matching TRBD1. The germline V gene encodes CDR1 MGHRA and CDR2 YSYEKL. The CDR3 totals 18 residues. Trimming at V came to 0 bases and at J to 1 base, leaving 12 bases not matched to a gene. CDR3 in amino acids: CASSQEGGQAQISYEQYF. The CDR3 DNA reads TGCGCCAGCAGCCAAGAGGGCGGACAGGCACAAATTTCCTACGAGCAGTACTTC.